Listed below are T cell receptor beta chains from one sample, sequenced in a study of shared clonotypes between healthy human individuals. The data were produced by immunoSEQ multiplex PCR, yet TCRdb's version contains in-frame clones alone and is incomplete. Altogether about 820,000 clones are present, 85% to 95% being singletons, with the ten largest covering about 25%. Sequenced: naive CD8+ T cells sorted from blood. These receptors were collected from a man under 40 in good health. Both conserved end residues are part of each CDR3. The D gene is left open where the match is weak. Clone sizes are given selectively: once, few, many, or a class where the clone is expanded.

D gene	V gene	J gene	clone size	CDR3 DNA	CDR3 protein
TRBD2	TRBV4-2	TRBJ2-1	-	TGTGCCAGCAGCCAAGAAGGGACTAGCGGTTACAATGAGCAGTTCTTC	CASSQEGTSGYNEQFF
TRBD1	TRBV12-5	TRBJ2-3	-	TGTGCTAGTGGTCCCGGGACAGGGCAGGAGACAGATACGCAGTATTTT	CASGPGTGQETDTQYF
-	TRBV19	TRBJ2-6	-	TGTGCCACGATCAGTGGGGCCAACGTCCTGACTTTC	CATISGANVLTF
-	TRBV7-9	TRBJ2-1	-	TGTGCCAGCAGCTTAGTGCAGGGGGGAGACAATGAGCAGTTCTTC	CASSLVQGGDNEQFF
-	TRBV4-1	TRBJ2-3	-	TGCGCCAGCAGCCCCTGGACAGAAAGCACAGATACGCAGTATTTT	CASSPWTESTDTQYF
-	TRBV5-6	TRBJ2-7	-	TGTGCCAGCAGCTTGGGAGGGGGAGGGCCTTCATACGAGCAGTACTTC	CASSLGGGGPSYEQYF
TRBD2	TRBV7-9	TRBJ2-1	-	TGTGCCAGCAGCCCTGCCGGAAGTCGGGACTATCGCTACAATGAGCAGTTCTTC	CASSPAGSRDYRYNEQFF
-	TRBV27	TRBJ2-3	-	TGTGCCAGCCGTCGCGCGGGGGCGGGCACAGATACGCAGTATTTT	CASRRAGAGTDTQYF
TRBD1	TRBV18	TRBJ1-5	once	TGTGCCAGCTCAACAGGGGATCAGCCCCAGCATTTT	CASSTGDQPQHF
TRBD1	TRBV19	TRBJ2-2	-	TGTGCCAGTAGTGGGGACAGGGGGACCGGGGAGCTGTTTTTT	CASSGDRGTGELFF
-	TRBV6-1	TRBJ2-7	-	TGTGCCAGAAGAAACAGCTTGGGGTCTTACTACGAGCAGTACTTC	CARRNSLGSYYEQYF
TRBD2	TRBV9	TRBJ2-5	-	TGTGCCAGCAGCGTATCGGGGGAGGGCCGGGAGACCCAGTACTTC	CASSVSGEGRETQYF
-	TRBV10-3	TRBJ2-1	-	TGTGCCATCAGTGAGCCATTAACTAATAGGGTTCACAATGAGCAGTTCTTC	CAISEPLTNRVHNEQFF
-	TRBV28	TRBJ1-2	-	TGTGCCAGCACCAAAGCCATGCGGGGCGGTGGCTACACCTTC	CASTKAMRGGGYTF
TRBD2	TRBV10-2	TRBJ2-7	-	TGCGCCACCCTGGAAGCGGGAGGAAGCTACGAGCAGTACTTC	CATLEAGGSYEQYF
-	TRBV15	TRBJ2-7	-	TGTGCCACCAGCAGTCACCCTTGGGACGGGCGCTCCTACGAGCAGTACTTC	CATSSHPWDGRSYEQYF
TRBD2	TRBV15	TRBJ2-2	-	TGTGCCACCAGCGACCGGGAGGGATACACCGGGGAGCTGTTTTTT	CATSDREGYTGELFF
-	TRBV5-6	TRBJ1-5	-	TGTGCCAGCAGCTTGGGGAGGGGTCAGCCCCAGCATTTT	CASSLGRGQPQHF
TRBD2	TRBV10-1	TRBJ2-3	-	TGCGCCAGCAGTGAGTCCCCCTTCCTAGCGGGAGCAGATACGCAGTATTTT	CASSESPFLAGADTQYF
-	TRBV7-2	TRBJ2-1	-	TGTGCCAGCAGCTTAGAAACTCCAACGGGACAACACTACAATGAGCAGTTCTTC	CASSLETPTGQHYNEQFF
-	TRBV4-3	TRBJ2-2	-	TGCGCCAGCAGCCAAGACGGAGGGAACACCGGGGAGCTGTTTTTT	CASSQDGGNTGELFF
TRBD1	TRBV4-1	TRBJ2-7	-	TGCGCCAGCAGCCCGGGACAGGGAGGGTACGAGCAGTACTTC	CASSPGQGGYEQYF
-	TRBV2	TRBJ2-3	-	TGTGCCAGCAGCGAAGGATGGACTACAACGGCAGATACGCAGTATTTT	CASSEGWTTTADTQYF
-	TRBV6-5	TRBJ1-5	once	TGTGCCAGCAGTTATGGCAGCCCGTATAGCAATCAGCCCCAGCATTTT	CASSYGSPYSNQPQHF
TRBD2	TRBV29-1	TRBJ2-1	-	TGCAGCGTTGAAGCGGCGGGCGGGAGCTCCTACAATGAGCAGTTCTTC	CSVEAAGGSSYNEQFF
-	TRBV2	TRBJ1-1	-	TGTGCCGGCTGGGGGTTGAACACTGAAGCTTTCTTT	CAGWGLNTEAFF
-	TRBV5-1	TRBJ1-3	-	TGCGCCAGCAGCTTTACCGGGTCCCCTAAGGATCCTGGAAACACCATATATTTT	CASSFTGSPKDPGNTIYF
TRBD2	TRBV19	TRBJ2-5	-	TGTGCCAGTAGTATTGGTAGCGGGAGTGGAGAGACCCAGTACTTC	CASSIGSGSGETQYF
TRBD1	TRBV6-5	TRBJ2-5	-	TGTGCCAGCAGTTACTACCCGGACAGGCCGGGAGAGACCCAGTACTTC	CASSYYPDRPGETQYF
TRBD1	TRBV7-8	TRBJ1-2	-	TGTGCCAGCAGCTTAAATTCAGGGACAGGCGGAAACACCTTC	CASSLNSGTGGNTF
TRBD2	TRBV29-1	TRBJ2-7	-	TGCAGCGTTTCGACTCTTAGCGGGAGGAATTCCTACGAGCAGTACTTC	CSVSTLSGRNSYEQYF
TRBD2	TRBV7-8	TRBJ2-1	-	TGTGCCAGCAGCTTATTCCCTAGCGGGGGCTACAATGAGCAGTTCTTC	CASSLFPSGGYNEQFF
-	TRBV19	TRBJ2-7	-	TGTGCCAGTAGTATAGATTCGGGACGCCCGAACGAGCAGTACTTC	CASSIDSGRPNEQYF